A selection of T cell receptor beta chains follows, all from one sample in a study of CD8 T cells in ankylosing spondylitis. TCRdb reprocessed the 5' RACE reads with MiXCR, giving one entry per CDR3 protein. The repertoire includes under 450,000 distinct CDR3 sequences, roughly 17% of them detected once, and approximately 0.93% sits in the top ten. The material sequenced was blood, either unsorted or a sorted T cell fraction (not recorded which). The receptors stem from a male donor with ankylosing spondylitis. Both conserved end residues are part of each CDR3. The D gene is left open where the match is weak.

CDR3: CASSSRTSGRSNEQFF
D: TRBD2
J: TRBJ2-1
V: TRBV5-1

CDR3: CSAAGWRVGAFF
D: -
J: TRBJ1-1
V: TRBV29-1

CDR3: CASSQHGQGIYEQYF
D: TRBD1
J: TRBJ2-7
V: TRBV14

CDR3: CASSDSGRNEQFF
D: TRBD2
J: TRBJ2-1
V: TRBV6-4

CDR3: CATSRSSGLQETQYF
D: TRBD2
J: TRBJ2-5
V: TRBV15

CDR3: CASRTDRRGDEKLFF
D: -
J: TRBJ1-4
V: TRBV12-3/TRBV12-4

CDR3: CSARTHTGTEAFF
D: -
J: TRBJ1-1
V: TRBV20-1

CDR3: CASSEWGPNEKLFF
D: -
J: TRBJ1-4
V: TRBV6-1

CDR3: CASSLGTGGHGELFF
D: TRBD1
J: TRBJ2-2
V: TRBV7-9

CDR3: CSARMGNTEAFF
D: -
J: TRBJ1-1
V: TRBV20-1

CDR3: CASSYGLQHYEQYF
D: -
J: TRBJ2-7
V: TRBV6-2/TRBV6-3

CDR3: CASSLRTGRTYEQYF
D: TRBD1
J: TRBJ2-7
V: TRBV11-1

CDR3: CASSQVGTAAGELFF
D: TRBD1
J: TRBJ2-2
V: TRBV4-1

CDR3: CSAPGGVSNYNEQFF
D: -
J: TRBJ2-1
V: TRBV20-1

CDR3: CSVERRLADNEQFF
D: -
J: TRBJ2-1
V: TRBV29-1

CDR3: CSASWGHADTQYF
D: -
J: TRBJ2-3
V: TRBV20-1

CDR3: CASSRPRFKQYF
D: -
J: TRBJ2-7
V: TRBV12-3/TRBV12-4

CDR3: CASSPRSGRQPQHF
D: -
J: TRBJ1-5
V: TRBV7-2

CDR3: CATSARPETGVFDTQYF
D: -
J: TRBJ2-3
V: TRBV15

CDR3: CASSRGSMGDTQYF
D: -
J: TRBJ2-3
V: TRBV5-5

CDR3: CASTPGGGPYGYTF
D: -
J: TRBJ1-2
V: TRBV12-3/TRBV12-4

CDR3: CSAPGREHPEQFF
D: -
J: TRBJ2-1
V: TRBV20-1

CDR3: CASSPRDRTFSGNTIYF
D: TRBD1
J: TRBJ1-3
V: TRBV7-9

CDR3: CASSQDRAAWGSNEKLFF
D: -
J: TRBJ1-4
V: TRBV4-2

CDR3: CASSTRSGASYNEQFF
D: -
J: TRBJ2-1
V: TRBV2

CDR3: CASRTMGPGTDTQYF
D: -
J: TRBJ2-3
V: TRBV6-2/TRBV6-3

CDR3: CSARGDYSTDTQYF
D: TRBD2
J: TRBJ2-3
V: TRBV20-1

CDR3: CASSLGVGVNTEAFF
D: -
J: TRBJ1-1
V: TRBV11-2